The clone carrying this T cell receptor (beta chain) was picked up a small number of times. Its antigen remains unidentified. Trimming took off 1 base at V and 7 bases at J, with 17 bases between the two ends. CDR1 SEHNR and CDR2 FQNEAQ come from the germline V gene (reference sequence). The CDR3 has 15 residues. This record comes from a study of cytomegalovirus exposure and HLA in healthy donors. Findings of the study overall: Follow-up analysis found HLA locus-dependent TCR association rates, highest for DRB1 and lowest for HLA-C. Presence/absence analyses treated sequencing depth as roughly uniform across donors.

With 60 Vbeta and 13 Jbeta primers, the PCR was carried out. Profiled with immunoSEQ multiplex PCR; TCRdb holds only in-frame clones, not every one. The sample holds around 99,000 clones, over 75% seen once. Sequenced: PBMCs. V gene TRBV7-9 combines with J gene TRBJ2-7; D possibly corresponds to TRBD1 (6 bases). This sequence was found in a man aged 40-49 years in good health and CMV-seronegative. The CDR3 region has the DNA TGTGCCAGCAGCTTAGATAACAGGGTGGTTGGGGAGCAGTACTTC. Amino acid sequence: CASSLDNRVVGEQYF. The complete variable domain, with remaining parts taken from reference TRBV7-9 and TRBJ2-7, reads DTGVSQNPRHKITKRGQNVTFRCDPISEHNRLYWYRQTLGQGPEFLTYFQNEAQLEKSRLLSDRFSAERPKGSFSTLEIQRTEQGDSAMYLCASSLDNRVVGEQYFGPGTRLTVT.